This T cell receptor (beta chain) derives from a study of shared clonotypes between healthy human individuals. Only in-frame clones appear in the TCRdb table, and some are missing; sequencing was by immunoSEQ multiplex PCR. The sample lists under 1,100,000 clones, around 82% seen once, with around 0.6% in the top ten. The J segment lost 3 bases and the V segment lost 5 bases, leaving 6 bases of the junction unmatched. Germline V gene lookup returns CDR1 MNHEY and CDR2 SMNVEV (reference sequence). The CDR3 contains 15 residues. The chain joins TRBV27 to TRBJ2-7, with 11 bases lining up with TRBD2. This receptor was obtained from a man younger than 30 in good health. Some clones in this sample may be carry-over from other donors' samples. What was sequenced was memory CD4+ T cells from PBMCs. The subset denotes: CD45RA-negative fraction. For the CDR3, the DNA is TGTGCCAGCAGTGAGAAGGGACTAGCGGACTACGAGCAGTACTTC. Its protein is CASSEKGLADYEQYF.